These 9 T cell receptor beta chains share one sample of origin, sequenced in a study of CD4+ T cells in melanoma. Libraries were prepared by immunoSEQ multiplex PCR; TCRdb keeps only in-frame clonotypes and omits some of them. The data show roughly 11,000 clones, about 67% seen once. Sequencing was performed on cells from a culture (not recorded whether cultured in vitro). These TCRs come from a human donor with melanoma.

The rearrangement links TRBV30 to TRBJ1-2, with D uncertain. V was shortened by 4 bases and J by 7 bases, with 13 bases between the two germline ends. Germline values: CDR1 GTSNPN, CDR2 SVGIG (reference sequence). The CDR3 has 12 amino acids. The CDR3 spells CAWTSLALGYTF. The CDR3, as DNA: TGTGCCTGGACTTCCTTGGCTCTTGGCTACACCTTC.

The chain is built from TRBV5-5 and TRBJ2-7, with D tentatively TRBD1 (5 bases). With 4 bases removed from V and 4 bases from J, the gap between germline ends came to 15 bases. The CDR3 loop spans 14 amino acids. Per germline, CDR1 SGHKS and CDR2 YYEKEE (reference sequence). CDR3 protein: CASSHPGLPYEQYF. The CDR3 nucleotides read TGTGCCAGCAGCCACCCAGGGTTGCCTTACGAGCAGTACTTC.

The chain is built from TRBV11-2 and TRBJ2-3, with D perhaps matching TRBD2 (6 bases). Trimming removed 0 bases from V and 7 bases from J, with 23 bases in between. CDR1 is SGHAT and CDR2 is FQNNGV in the germline V gene. This CDR3 region has 18 residues. CDR3 DNA sequence: TGTGCCAGCAGCTTAGAGATTCTAAACGCCGGGGGTTTGAATACGCAGTATTTT. It yields the protein CASSLEILNAGGLNTQYF.

The CDR3 DNA follows: TGTGCCAGTAGTATCGGGCAGCCGAGATACTATGGCTACACCTTC. Its translation is CASSIGQPRYYGYTF. This rearrangement joins TRBV19 to TRBJ1-2; D remains ambiguous. V was clipped by 3 bases and J by 3 bases, with 14 bases between them. The CDR3 totals 15 residues. In germline, CDR1 is LNHDA, CDR2 SQIVND (reference sequence). Full variable domain (rest looked up from reference TRBV19 and TRBJ1-2): DGGITQSPKYLFRKEGQNVTLSCEQNLNHDAMYWYRQDPGQGLRLIYYSQIVNDFQKGDIAEGYSVSREKKESFPLTVTSAQKNPTAFYLCASSIGQPRYYGYTFGSGTRLTVV.

V and J are TRBV9 and TRBJ2-2; 9 bases are shared with TRBD1. The CDR3 runs to 15 residues. J gave up 7 bases and V 4 bases, and 8 bases lay outside the gene matches. The germline V gene has CDR1 SGDLS and CDR2 YYNGEE. This CDR3 reads CASSSRDRVIGELFF. DNA for the CDR3: TGTGCCAGCAGCAGCCGGGACAGGGTGATCGGGGAGCTGTTTTTT.

The J gene is TRBJ1-2, the V gene TRBV29-1; perhaps TRBD1 as D (6 bases). V was shortened by 4 bases and J by 2 bases, with 20 bases between the two germline ends. The CDR3 spans 16 residues. Per germline, CDR1 SQVTM and CDR2 ANQGSEA. CDR3 in DNA: TGCAGCGTTGCCGGAAGGGGCAGGGGTACCAACTATGGCTACACCTTC. It encodes CSVAGRGRGTNYGYTF. The variable domain in full, with the rest retrieved from reference TRBV29-1 and TRBJ1-2, is SAVISQKPSRDICQRGTSLTIQCQVDSQVTMMFWYRQQPGQSLTLIATANQGSEATYESGFVIDKFPISRPNLTFSTLTVSNMSPEDSSIYLCSVAGRGRGTNYGYTFGSGTRLTVV.

The J gene is TRBJ2-7, the V gene TRBV14, with D perhaps TRBD2 (5 bases). This CDR3 has 14 residues. V lost 0 bases and J 6 bases, leaving 12 bases between the germline ends. From germline, CDR1 is SGHDN and CDR2 FVKESK. In nucleotides, the CDR3 is TGTGCCAGCAGCCAAGATGGGAGAGGAGTCGAGCAGTACTTC. Its protein product is CASSQDGRGVEQYF.

The rearrangement uses TRBV5-4 and TRBJ2-2; possibly TRBD1 or TRBD2 for D (5 bases each). The CDR3 loop spans 15 amino acids. Trimming pared 4 bases from V and 3 bases from J, leaving 13 bases between. Germline V gene lookup returns CDR1 SGHNT and CDR2 YYREEE (reference sequence). Here the CDR3 DNA reads TGTGCCAGCAGCGCCGGGACGGACTACACCGGGGAGCTGTTTTTT. Translated, it gives CASSAGTDYTGELFF.

The count of this clone is one. The chain uses TRBV11-2 and TRBJ2-3; D call uncertain. This CDR3 is built from 14 residues. Per germline, CDR1 SGHAT and CDR2 FQNNGV. V was shortened by 5 bases and J by 2 bases, with 11 bases between the two germline ends. As DNA, the CDR3 is TGTGCCAGCAGCCTTGGATGGGACACAGATACGCAGTATTTT. Protein sequence: CASSLGWDTDTQYF. Supplemented by reference TRBV11-2 and TRBJ2-3, the full variable domain reads EAGVAQSPRYKIIEKRQSVAFWCNPISGHATLYWYQQILGQGPKLLIQFQNNGVVDDSQLPKDRFSAERLKGVDSTLKIQPAKLEDSAVYLCASSLGWDTDTQYFGPGTRLTVL.